Described below is a single TCR beta chain sequence and its context. Its antigen is undetermined. V lost 6 bases to trimming and J lost 5 bases, with 10 bases between them. CDR3 length: 12 amino acids. Second doses that came at about 4 or about 12 weeks were put together. The data belong to a study of T cell responses to AZD1222 COVID-19 vaccine. Study-level results: The span of vaccine-associated CD4 TCRs extended across spike, with dominance at 160-218 and 743-854. Repertoires were obtained solely post-peak T cell response.

Method: immunoSEQ multiplex PCR; TCRdb's copy keeps in-frame clones and lacks some. Of 250,000 to 300,000 clones listed, about 94% are singletons. The chain uses TRBV12-3 or TRBV12-4 and TRBJ2-5; D remains unclear. The sequence was collected from an adult who received the AZD1222 COVID-19 vaccine. Material: peripheral blood, obtained 28 days after the second AZD1222 dose. The CDR3 DNA reads as TGTGCCAGCAGGACTTCCGGGGAGACCCAGTACTTC. Translating gives CASRTSGETQYF.